These T cell receptor beta chains were read from a single sample in a study of long-term antiretroviral therapy in people with HIV. Measured with immunoSEQ multiplex PCR; TCRdb has only the in-frame clones, and not every one. The repertoire holds 20,000 to 25,000 clones, with 70% to 90% as singletons. This material consisted of unsorted PBMCs, taken approximately 4 years after starting antiretroviral therapy. The receptors were gathered from a young man with HIV. Both conserved end residues are part of each CDR3. A D gene is named only where the DNA matches it firmly. A clone size is listed for some rows: how often the clone was seen (once, few, many), or a class if it is expanded.

v_gene	j_gene	d_gene	abundance	CDR3aa	CDR3nt
TRBV7-9	TRBJ2-7	NA	NA	CASRRDHEQYF	TGTGCCAGCAGAAGGGACCACGAGCAGTACTTC
TRBV5-4	TRBJ2-7	TRBD1	NA	CASSSNRGSPIYEQYF	TGTGCCAGCAGCTCAAACAGGGGCAGCCCCATCTACGAGCAGTACTTC
TRBV2	TRBJ1-5	TRBD1	once	CASSEPTGGGNQPQHF	TGTGCCAGCAGTGAGCCTACAGGGGGGGGCAATCAGCCCCAGCATTTT
TRBV18	TRBJ2-5	NA	NA	CASSPRELGETQYF	TGTGCCAGCTCACCACGAGAGTTGGGGGAGACCCAGTACTTC
TRBV5-1	TRBJ1-2	TRBD1	NA	CASSSGQGADYGYTF	TGCGCCAGCAGCTCGGGACAGGGGGCTGACTATGGCTACACCTTC
TRBV19	TRBJ1-3	NA	NA	CASTKQVGRTSRGNTIYF	TGTGCCAGCACCAAGCAGGTCGGTCGGACAAGTCGAGGAAACACCATATATTTT
TRBV5-1	TRBJ1-1	NA	medium-sized	CASSSTGSANTEAFF	TGCGCCAGCAGCTCCACCGGCAGCGCGAACACTGAAGCTTTCTTT
TRBV5-1	TRBJ2-5	NA	NA	CASSQQLQETQYF	TGCGCCAGCAGCCAACAGCTACAAGAGACCCAGTACTTC
TRBV4-1	TRBJ1-5	TRBD1	NA	CASSQESFQGARQPQHF	TGCGCCAGCAGCCAAGAGTCGTTTCAGGGGGCACGTCAGCCCCAGCATTTT
TRBV18	TRBJ2-5	TRBD2	NA	CASSPTSGGETQYF	TGTGCCAGCTCACCGACTAGCGGGGGAGAGACCCAGTACTTC
TRBV19	TRBJ2-5	NA	NA	CASSPRRGEQETQYF	TGTGCCAGTAGCCCGAGGAGGGGAGAGCAAGAGACCCAGTACTTC
TRBV5-1	TRBJ1-1	NA	few	CASSSLGVGTEAFF	TGCGCCAGCAGCTCCTTGGGGGTGGGCACTGAAGCTTTCTTT
TRBV11-2	TRBJ2-3	NA	NA	CASSYRARGMDTQYF	TGTGCCAGCAGCTATAGGGCCCGGGGCATGGATACGCAGTATTTT
TRBV2	TRBJ1-5	NA	few	CASRLSSTTNQPQHF	TGTGCCAGCCGTTTGAGCAGCACAACCAATCAGCCCCAGCATTTT
TRBV5-6	TRBJ2-7	NA	NA	CASSLVTVNYEQYF	TGTGCCAGCAGCTTGGTTACGGTAAACTACGAGCAGTACTTC
TRBV6-1	TRBJ2-7	NA	NA	CASSEGVGSTYEQYF	TGTGCCAGCAGTGAAGGAGTGGGCAGCACCTACGAGCAGTACTTC
TRBV7-9	TRBJ2-5	TRBD1	NA	CASSLDRGRFETQYF	TGTGCCAGCAGCCTGGACAGGGGGCGCTTTGAGACCCAGTACTTC
TRBV2	TRBJ1-5	NA	few	CASTDQLERAQHF	TGTGCCAGCACCGACCAGCTTGAACGGGCCCAGCATTTT
TRBV7-6	TRBJ1-2	NA	NA	CASSLPGLYGYTF	TGTGCCAGCAGCTTACCGGGCCTCTATGGCTACACCTTC
TRBV2	TRBJ2-5	NA	NA	CASSSYQKETQYF	TGTGCCAGCAGTTCCTATCAGAAAGAGACCCAGTACTTC
TRBV6-1	TRBJ1-5	NA	NA	CASSEVTGVYPRPQHF	TGTGCCAGCAGTGAAGTGACCGGGGTTTACCCTAGGCCCCAGCATTTT
TRBV5-6	TRBJ1-3	TRBD1	NA	CASSLGGGRSGNTIYF	TGTGCCAGCAGCTTGGGAGGGGGCCGCTCTGGAAACACCATATATTTT
TRBV18	TRBJ1-2	NA	once	CASSLQGNYGYTF	TGTGCCAGCTCACTCCAGGGGAACTATGGCTACACCTTC
TRBV27	TRBJ2-3	NA	NA	CASTLQNPTDTQYF	TGTGCCAGCACCCTACAAAATCCCACAGATACGCAGTATTTT
TRBV13	TRBJ2-4	NA	NA	CASSSGLAKNIQYF	TGTGCCAGCTCCAGCGGCTTAGCCAAAAACATTCAGTACTTC
TRBV5-1	TRBJ2-1	NA	NA	CASSPVGDGEQFF	TGCGCCAGCAGTCCTGTAGGGGACGGTGAGCAGTTCTTC
TRBV5-1	TRBJ2-2	TRBD1	NA	CASSGGTGGTGELFF	TGCGCCAGTTCCGGTGGGACAGGGGGCACCGGGGAGCTGTTTTTT
TRBV30	TRBJ1-5	TRBD1	NA	CAWRLGGAPNQPQHF	TGTGCCTGGCGTCTAGGGGGCGCGCCGAATCAGCCCCAGCATTTT